Listed here are 21 T cell receptor beta chains from one sample, sequenced in a study of T cell responses to AZD1222 COVID-19 vaccine. TCRdb's table, derived via immunoSEQ multiplex PCR, lists solely in-frame clones and lacks some. The sample contains 85,000 to 95,000 clones, about 90% of which appear only once. Sequences were derived from peripheral blood, sampled on day 0 of AZD1222 vaccination. These receptors all stem from an adult in good health.

The chain joins TRBV11-2 to TRBJ2-2; D is unclear. The length of the CDR3 is 11 residues. Looked up from germline, CDR1 is SGHAT and CDR2 is FQNNGV. Trimming pared 5 bases from V and 8 bases from J, leaving 6 bases between. The CDR3 reads CASSLMGELFF. In DNA form, the CDR3 reads TGTGCCAGCAGCCTCATGGGGGAGCTGTTTTTT. Full variable domain (remainder filled in from reference TRBV11-2 and TRBJ2-2): EAGVAQSPRYKIIEKRQSVAFWCNPISGHATLYWYQQILGQGPKLLIQFQNNGVVDDSQLPKDRFSAERLKGVDSTLKIQPAKLEDSAVYLCASSLMGELFFGEGSRLTVL.

This chain links TRBV2 with TRBJ1-5, with D maybe TRBD1 (6 bases). The germline CDR1 and CDR2 sequences are SNHLY and FYNNEI. V lost 3 bases and J lost 4, with 13 bases in between. The CDR3 consists of 15 residues. The CDR3 DNA is TGTGCCAGCAGTGATGGGGGCCGATGGAATCAGCCCCAGCATTTT. This gives the protein CASSDGGRWNQPQHF.

The chain combines TRBV9 with TRBJ1-6; unclear D gene. V was trimmed by 3 bases and J by 8 bases, leaving 18 bases between them. Germline CDR1 reads SGDLS; CDR2 reads YYNGEE. The CDR3 sequence is 16 residues long. In DNA, the CDR3 is TGTGCCAGCAGCGCCGAGGCCAGACCCACATATTCACCCCTCCACTTT. Protein sequence: CASSAEARPTYSPLHF. Filled out from reference TRBV9 and TRBJ1-6, the complete variable domain reads DSGVTQTPKHLITATGQRVTLRCSPRSGDLSVYWYQQSLDQGLQFLIQYYNGEERAKGNILERFSAQQFPDLHSELNLSSLELGDSALYFCASSAEARPTYSPLHFGNGTRLTVT.

This clone appeared a single time. The chain employs TRBV3-1 (or the pseudogene TRBV3-2) and TRBJ2-5; no definite D call. This CDR3 region has 13 residues. The germline V and J ends were trimmed by 4 bases and 2 bases, with 8 bases remaining between them. Germline V lookup: CDR1 LGHDT, CDR2 YNNKEL (reference sequence). DNA of the CDR3: TGTGCCAGCAGCCTAAGAGCACAAGAGACCCAGTACTTC. Protein: CASSLRAQETQYF.

The chain joins TRBV2 to TRBJ2-1; maybe TRBD2 (6 bases). This CDR3 comprises 15 residues. Germline loops: CDR1 SNHLY, CDR2 FYNNEI. V lost 5 bases and J lost 8, with 19 bases in between. The CDR3, as DNA: TGTGCCAGCAGTTTACTAGCCGCGGCCCGTCATGAGCAGTTCTTC. Protein product: CASSLLAAARHEQFF. The full variable domain, completed using reference TRBV2 and TRBJ2-1, is EPEVTQTPSHQVTQMGQEVILRCVPISNHLYFYWYRQILGQKVEFLVSFYNNEISEKSEIFDDQFSVERPDGSNFTLKIRSTKLEDSAMYFCASSLLAAARHEQFFGPGTRLTVL.

This chain links TRBV7-3 with TRBJ2-3; 15 bases line up with TRBD2. Germline CDR1 SGHTA, CDR2 FQGTGA. The V segment lost 5 bases and the J segment 7 bases; nucleotides outside the gene matches: 7. The CDR3 covers 16 residues. As DNA, the CDR3 is TGTGCCAGCAGCCAAGTCGGGACTAGCGGGGGGAATACGCAGTATTTT. As protein: CASSQVGTSGGNTQYF.

J is TRBJ1-2 and V is TRBV6-1; no firm D call. V lost 2 bases to trimming and J lost 8 bases, with 15 bases between them. The CDR3 consists of 14 residues. Germline V CDR1 and CDR2: MNHNS, SASEGT. CDR3 region: CASSETPTSNGYTF. CDR3 nucleotides: TGTGCCAGCAGTGAAACGCCAACCTCTAACGGCTACACCTTC.

On this clone: Other nucleotide sequences in the sample specify the same CDR3. The chain joins TRBV27 to TRBJ1-3; D not certain. V was pared by 2 bases and J by 0 bases, with 5 bases between. This CDR3 has 14 amino acids. Germline V lookup: CDR1 MNHEY, CDR2 SMNVEV (reference sequence). CDR3 DNA: TGTGCCAGCAGTTTACGCAGCTCTGGAAACACCATATATTTT. Encoded protein: CASSLRSSGNTIYF.

V gene TRBV7-2 combines with J gene TRBJ2-7; TRBD1 agrees at 10 bases. This CDR3 region has 15 residues. Germline V gene sequence: CDR1 SGHTA, CDR2 FQGNSA. Trimming took 5 bases from V and 2 from J; bases not matched to a gene: 6. CDR3 in amino acids: CASSAGQGGTYEQYF. The CDR3 DNA reads TGTGCCAGCAGCGCCGGACAGGGGGGGACCTACGAGCAGTACTTC.

This chain connects TRBV5-4 to TRBJ2-2; possible D gene TRBD1, 6 bases. Germline CDR1 SGHNT, CDR2 YYREEE (reference sequence). Trimming stripped 5 bases from V and 5 bases from J, with 16 bases between. The CDR3 runs 15 residues. This chain's CDR3 is CASRPKQGSTGELFF. The CDR3 DNA reads TGTGCCAGCAGGCCCAAACAGGGTTCTACCGGGGAGCTGTTTTTT.

This sequence joins TRBV5-8 and TRBJ1-1; D ambiguous. Trimming removed 4 bases from V and 1 base from J, with 8 bases in between. CDR3 length: 13 residues. Germline lookup yields CDR1 SGHTS and CDR2 YDEGEE. The CDR3: CASSRVWNTEAFF. The CDR3 DNA sequence: TGTGCCAGCAGCCGGGTGTGGAACACTGAAGCTTTCTTT.

V usage is TRBV18 and J usage is TRBJ2-3; 9 positions match TRBD2. The germline V gene encodes CDR1 KGHSH and CDR2 LQKENI. This CDR3 has 17 amino acids. The J segment lost 7 bases and the V segment lost 6 bases, leaving 17 bases of the junction unmatched. CDR3 DNA sequence: TGTGCCAGCTCCCCCTTGAGAGCGGGGGGTGTCACGAATACGCAGTATTTT. It codes for CASSPLRAGGVTNTQYF.

The chain joins TRBV6-6 to TRBJ2-3; 14 bases agree with TRBD2. Germline V lookup: CDR1 MNHNY, CDR2 SVGAGI (reference sequence). This CDR3 spans 17 amino acids. J was trimmed by 4 bases and V by 5 bases; bases with no gene match: 8. CDR3 bases: TGTGCCAGCAGTCCCCTCGGGACTAGCGGGGGTCCAGATACGCAGTATTTT. This translates into CASSPLGTSGGPDTQYF.

The chain uses TRBV2 and TRBJ2-7, with a possible D match to TRBD1 (6 bases). The CDR3 has 14 amino acids. The germline CDR1 and CDR2 sequences are SNHLY and FYNNEI. Trimming removed 5 bases from V and 4 bases from J, with 15 bases in between. The CDR3 loop reads CASSLARGLYEQYF. The CDR3 bases are TGTGCCAGCAGTTTGGCCAGGGGTCTTTACGAGCAGTACTTC.

This rearrangement joins TRBV10-1 to TRBJ2-6; possible D gene TRBD2, 5 bases. This CDR3 has 13 amino acids. Germline V gene lookup returns CDR1 WNHNN and CDR2 SYGVQD (reference sequence). V gave up 11 bases and J gave up 2 bases, with 10 bases separating them. This CDR3 reads CASRRAGANVLTF. Written as DNA, the CDR3 is TGCGCCTCCAGGCGGGCTGGGGCCAACGTCCTGACTTTC.

The gene calls are TRBV3-1 (or the pseudogene TRBV3-2) and TRBJ1-6; D not certain. The germline CDR1 and CDR2 sequences are LGHDT and YNNKEL (reference sequence). The CDR3 has 13 amino acids. V shed 4 bases and J shed 9 bases, with 10 bases lying between them. The CDR3 is CASSPGNGSPLHF. The CDR3 coding sequence is TGTGCCAGCAGCCCTGGTAATGGTTCACCCCTCCACTTT.

The chain joins TRBV2 to TRBJ1-6; D uncertain. CDR3 size: 15 residues. Trimming left V 1 base short and J 3 bases short, with 7 bases between. CDR1 is SNHLY and CDR2 is FYNNEI in the germline V gene. The chain's CDR3 is CASSEGVLYNSPLHF. The CDR3 DNA sequence: TGTGCCAGCAGTGAAGGGGTACTCTATAATTCACCCCTCCACTTT.

V and J are TRBV12-3 or TRBV12-4 and TRBJ1-1, with D possibly TRBD1 on 5 matching bases. The CDR3 totals 11 residues. The germline V and J ends were trimmed by 4 bases and 8 bases, with 8 bases remaining between them. The chain's CDR3 is CASSWGVEAFF. CDR3 DNA: TGTGCCAGCAGTTGGGGGGTCGAAGCTTTCTTT.

CDR3 residues: CASSLDTGATDTQYF. The CDR3 DNA is TGTGCCAGCAGCTTAGATACAGGGGCCACAGATACGCAGTATTTT. The genes are TRBV11-3 and TRBJ2-3, with 7 bases matching TRBD1. Unmatched junction bases numbered 2, after V lost 0 bases and J lost 2 bases. The CDR3 is made up of 15 amino acids. CDR1 is SGHNT, CDR2 YENEEA, per germline.

The chain recombines TRBV19 with TRBJ1-2; tentative D call: TRBD1 (5 bases). V gave up 4 bases and J gave up 8 bases, with 11 bases separating them. The CDR3 runs to 12 residues. Germline V gives CDR1 LNHDA, CDR2 SQIVND (reference sequence). CDR3 protein: CASSRTPDGYTF. In DNA form, the CDR3 reads TGTGCCAGTAGTAGGACACCTGACGGCTACACCTTC.

The chain employs TRBV9 and TRBJ1-2; D perhaps matches TRBD1 (5 bases). The V end lost 3 bases, the J end lost 2 bases, and 14 bases lay between the germline ends. Germline V gene sequence: CDR1 SGDLS, CDR2 YYNGEE. This CDR3 has 15 residues. The chain's CDR3 is CASSDYSTGNYGYTF. The CDR3 coding sequence is TGTGCCAGCAGCGATTACTCTACAGGAAACTATGGCTACACCTTC.